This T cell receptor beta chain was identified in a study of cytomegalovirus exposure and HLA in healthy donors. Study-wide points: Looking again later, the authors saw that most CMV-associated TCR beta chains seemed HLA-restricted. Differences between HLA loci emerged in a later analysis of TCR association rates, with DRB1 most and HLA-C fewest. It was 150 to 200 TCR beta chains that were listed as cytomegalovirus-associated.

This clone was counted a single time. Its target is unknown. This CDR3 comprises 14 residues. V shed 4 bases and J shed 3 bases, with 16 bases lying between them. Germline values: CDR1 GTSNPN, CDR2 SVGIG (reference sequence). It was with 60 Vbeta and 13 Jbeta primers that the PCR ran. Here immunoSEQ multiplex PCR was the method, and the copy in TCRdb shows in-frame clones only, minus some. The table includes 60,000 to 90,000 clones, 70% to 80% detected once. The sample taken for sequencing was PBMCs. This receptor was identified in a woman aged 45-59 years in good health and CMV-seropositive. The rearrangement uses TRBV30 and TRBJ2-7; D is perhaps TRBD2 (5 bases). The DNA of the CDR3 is TGTGCCTGGATAAGCCGGGGAACTAGCTACGAGCAGTACTTC. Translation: CAWISRGTSYEQYF.